This paragraph reports one T cell receptor (beta chain). V was shortened by 6 bases and J by 2 bases, with 11 bases between the two germline ends. Germline lookup yields CDR1 SGHTA and CDR2 FQGNSA. CDR3 length: 14 amino acids. Only in-frame clones appear in the TCRdb table, and some are missing; sequencing was by immunoSEQ multiplex PCR. The sample yields 200,000 to 300,000 clones, around 88% seen once. The data were taken from a study of blood T cell repertoires in COVID-19. Across the study: Collection of acute and convalescent COVID-19 samples took place in the United States, Italy and Spain. T cells, B-cell-depleted T cells, or PBMCs supplied cDNA or gDNA.

Participants had their cohort set by participant-reported clinical history. V gene TRBV7-2 combines with J gene TRBJ1-5; the D is unclear. The sequence was collected from a woman between 40 and 50 years old with acute COVID-19. Sequenced input: PBMCs or T cells enriched from blood (not recorded which). CDR3 in amino acids: CASSNPGGNQPQHF. The CDR3 DNA follows: TGTGCCAGCAGTAACCCCGGGGGCAATCAGCCCCAGCATTTT.